Below, 9 T cell receptor beta chains from the same sample are listed, as sequenced in a study of T-cell reconstitution after alpha-beta-depleted transplantation in children. Unique molecular identifiers were used to barcode this TCRbeta library. TCRdb processed the PCR reads anew with MiXCR; each CDR3 protein has one entry. The table records approximately 400,000 distinct CDR3 sequences, 11% of them present only once. This specimen consisted of PBMCs from the stem cell graft donor, obtained from the stem cell graft. The source is a human donor who donated a stem cell graft to a child with acute myeloid leukemia.

The V and J genes are TRBV5-1 and TRBJ2-1, with D tentatively TRBD2 (5 bases). Looked up from germline, CDR1 is SGHRS and CDR2 is YFSETQ. V dropped 0 bases and J dropped 6 bases, with 16 bases sitting between them. The CDR3 contains 16 residues. CDR3 residues: CASSLALGWARNEQFF. The CDR3 DNA follows: TGCGCCAGCAGCTTGGCACTAGGATGGGCACGCAATGAGCAGTTCTTC.

The V call is TRBV12-5, the J call TRBJ2-7, with TRBD2 matching 9 bases. Germline V gives CDR1 LGHNT, CDR2 FRNRAP. This CDR3 is built from 14 residues. V lost 7 bases and J lost 2; bases outside the gene matches: 6. This CDR3 is CASAQAGGPYEQYF. CDR3 nucleotide sequence: TGTGCTAGTGCCCAAGCGGGAGGACCCTACGAGCAGTACTTC.

There are a few counts of this clonotype. The chain is built from TRBV20-1 and TRBJ2-7; D possibly corresponds to TRBD1 (6 bases). With 3 bases removed from V and 7 bases from J, the gap between germline ends came to 19 bases. Germline-derived CDR1 and CDR2 are DFQATT and SNEGSKA (reference sequence). The CDR3 runs to 14 residues. For the CDR3, the DNA is TGCAGTGCTAGTTCGACGGGACAAAGCGCGGAGCAGTACTTC. Translated: CSASSTGQSAEQYF.

This clonotype was counted a few times. The chain has TRBV29-1 and TRBJ2-2; maybe TRBD2 (6 bases). The CDR3 has 16 amino acids. Trimming left V 7 bases short and J 4 bases short, with 22 bases between. Germline loops: CDR1 SQVTM, CDR2 ANQGSEA. CDR3 nucleotides: TGCAGCGCCATCCCCCCGGGCGGGGCCTCCACCGGGGAGCTGTTTTTT. The encoded protein is CSAIPPGGASTGELFF.

This clonotype was counted only a few times. The chain combines TRBV14 with TRBJ2-1; 9 nucleotides match TRBD2. V trimming: 0 bases; J trimming: 3 bases; junction bases outside the gene matches: 9. The CDR3 length is 18 residues. CDR1 is SGHDN, CDR2 FVKESK, per germline. CDR3 bases: TGTGCCAGCAGCCAAGATTATGGGCTAGCGGGGTTCTACAATGAGCAGTTCTTC. It codes for CASSQDYGLAGFYNEQFF. The full variable domain, rest sourced from reference TRBV14 and TRBJ2-1, is EAGVTQFPSHSVIEKGQTVTLRCDPISGHDNLYWYRRVMGKEIKFLLHFVKESKQDESGMPNNRFLAERTGGTYSTLKVQPAELEDSGVYFCASSQDYGLAGFYNEQFFGPGTRLTVL.

The J gene is TRBJ1-2, the V gene TRBV12-3 or TRBV12-4; no definite D call. CDR3 length: 14 amino acids. V shed 6 bases and J shed 0 bases, with 11 bases lying between them. CDR3 protein: CASRRTGANYGYTF. In nucleotides, the CDR3 is TGTGCCAGCAGACGGACTGGCGCTAACTATGGCTACACCTTC.

V usage is TRBV5-1 and J usage is TRBJ2-5; a possible D gene is TRBD2 (6 bases). Trimming took off 5 bases at V and 3 bases at J, with 14 bases between the two ends. Germline CDR1 and CDR2: SGHRS and YFSETQ. The CDR3 has 14 residues. CDR3: CASRGGAEKETQYF. The CDR3 DNA reads as TGCGCCAGCAGAGGAGGGGCGGAGAAAGAGACCCAGTACTTC. Variable domain in full (rest from reference TRBV5-1 and TRBJ2-5): KAGVTQTPRYLIKTRGQQVTLSCSPISGHRSVSWYQQTPGQGLQFLFEYFSETQRNKGNFPGRFSGRQFSNSRSEMNVSTLELGDSALYLCASRGGAEKETQYFGPGTRLLVL.

This chain uses TRBV11-2 with TRBJ2-5; D gene unclear. Trimming shortened V by 4 bases and J by 5 bases, and 11 bases separated the two germline ends. Per germline, CDR1 SGHAT and CDR2 FQNNGV. This CDR3 region has 13 residues. The CDR3 region has the DNA TGTGCCAGCAGCTCCGTTCATGGGGAGACCCAGTACTTC. Translated, it gives CASSSVHGETQYF.

This clonotype was picked up many times. The chain employs TRBV4-1 and TRBJ2-7; 10 nucleotides agree with TRBD2. The germline V gene encodes CDR1 MGHRA and CDR2 YSYEKL. Trimming at V came to 1 base and at J to 3 bases, leaving 3 bases not matched to a gene. The CDR3 loop spans 15 amino acids. CDR3 loop: CASSQGTSGLYEQYF. The CDR3 DNA sequence: TGCGCCAGCAGCCAAGGGACTAGCGGCCTCTACGAGCAGTACTTC.